This TCR beta chain came from a study of CD8 T cells in Susac syndrome. An amount of RNA that ranged from roughly 0.45 to 1 ug was reverse transcribed with random hexamers. One entry per CDR3 protein results from TCRdb running MiXCR on the immunoSEQ multiplex PCR reads. The sample shows approximately 160,000 distinct CDR3 sequences, 93% of them seen only once. The CDR3 has 16 residues. CDR1 and CDR2 (germline): SGHKS, YYEKEE (reference sequence). V was pared by 0 bases and J by 0 bases, with 10 bases between. This sequence joins TRBV5-5 and TRBJ1-5; D remains unclear. The sequencing input was CD4+ T cells from PBMCs. The TCR sequence derives from a human donor in good health. Here the CDR3 reads CASSLGTPHSNQPQHF. The CDR3 DNA follows: TGTGCCAGCAGCTTGGGGACCCCACATAGCAATCAGCCCCAGCATTTT.